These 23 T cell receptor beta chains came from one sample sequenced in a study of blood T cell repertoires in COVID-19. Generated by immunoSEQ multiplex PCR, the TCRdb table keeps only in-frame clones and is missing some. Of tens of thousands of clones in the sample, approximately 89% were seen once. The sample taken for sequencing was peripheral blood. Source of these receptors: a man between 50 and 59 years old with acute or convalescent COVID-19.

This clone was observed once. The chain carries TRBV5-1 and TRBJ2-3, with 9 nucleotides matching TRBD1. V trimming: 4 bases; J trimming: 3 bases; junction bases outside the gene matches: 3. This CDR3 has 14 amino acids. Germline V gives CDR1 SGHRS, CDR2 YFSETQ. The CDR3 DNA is TGCGCCAGCAGCCGGGGGACAGGGACAGATACGCAGTATTTT. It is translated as CASSRGTGTDTQYF.

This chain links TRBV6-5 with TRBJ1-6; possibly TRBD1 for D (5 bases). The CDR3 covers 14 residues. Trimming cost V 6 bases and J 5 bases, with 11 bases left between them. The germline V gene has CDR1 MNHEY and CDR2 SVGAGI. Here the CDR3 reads CASRRGGDNSPLHF. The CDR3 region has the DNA TGTGCCAGCAGGAGGGGAGGGGATAATTCACCCCTCCACTTT.

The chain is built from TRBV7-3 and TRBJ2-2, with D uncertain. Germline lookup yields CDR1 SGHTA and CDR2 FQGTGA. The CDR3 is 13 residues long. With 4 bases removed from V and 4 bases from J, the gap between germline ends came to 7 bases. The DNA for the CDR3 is TGTGCCAGCAGCTCTGGTAGCACCGGGGAGCTGTTTTTT. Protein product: CASSSGSTGELFF.

For the CDR3, the DNA is TGTGCCAGCTCACGGGACACCAAACAAGAGACCCAGTACTTC. It translates to CASSRDTKQETQYF. V and J are TRBV18 and TRBJ2-5, with D possibly matching TRBD1 (6 bases). The CDR3 sequence is 14 residues long. CDR1 and CDR2 (germline): KGHSH, LQKENI. Trimming removed 4 bases at V and 2 bases at J, with 11 bases between.

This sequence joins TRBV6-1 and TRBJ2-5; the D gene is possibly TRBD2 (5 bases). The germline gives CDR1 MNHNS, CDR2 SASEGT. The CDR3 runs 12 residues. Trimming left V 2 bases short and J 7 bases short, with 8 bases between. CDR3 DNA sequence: TGTGCCAGCAGTGAATTCCGGGGGACCCAGTACTTC. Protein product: CASSEFRGTQYF.

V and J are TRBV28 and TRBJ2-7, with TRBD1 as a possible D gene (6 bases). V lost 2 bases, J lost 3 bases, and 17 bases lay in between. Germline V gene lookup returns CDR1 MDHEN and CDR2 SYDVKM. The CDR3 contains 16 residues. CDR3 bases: TGTGCCAGCAGTTTACCCTGGACAGTCGACGGCTACGAGCAGTACTTC. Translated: CASSLPWTVDGYEQYF.

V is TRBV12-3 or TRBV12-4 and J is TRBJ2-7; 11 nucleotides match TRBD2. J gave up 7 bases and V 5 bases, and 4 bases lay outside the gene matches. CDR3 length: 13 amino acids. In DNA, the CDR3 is TGTGCCAGCAGTCCCCGACTAGCGGGGGAGCAGTACTTC. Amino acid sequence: CASSPRLAGEQYF.

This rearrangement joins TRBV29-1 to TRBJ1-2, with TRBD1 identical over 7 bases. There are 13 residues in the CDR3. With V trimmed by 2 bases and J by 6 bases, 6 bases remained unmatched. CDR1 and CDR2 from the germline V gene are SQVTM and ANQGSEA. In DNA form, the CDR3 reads TGCAGCGTTGAAATTGGGACAGTTGATGGCTACACCTTC. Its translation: CSVEIGTVDGYTF.

CDR3 coding DNA: TGTGCCAGCAGCTTATTAAAGGCAGGGGAGATGAACACTGAAGCTTTCTTT. The encoded protein is CASSLLKAGEMNTEAFF. This chain links TRBV7-9 with TRBJ1-1; TRBD1 might be the D (6 bases). Germline V gene lookup returns CDR1 SEHNR and CDR2 FQNEAQ (reference sequence). The CDR3 consists of 17 residues. Trimming cost V 2 bases and J 0 bases, with 16 bases left between them.

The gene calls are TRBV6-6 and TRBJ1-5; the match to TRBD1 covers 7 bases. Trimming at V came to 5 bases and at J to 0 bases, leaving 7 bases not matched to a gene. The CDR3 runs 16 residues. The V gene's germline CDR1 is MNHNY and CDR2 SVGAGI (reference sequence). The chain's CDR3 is CASSTGAPRSNQPQHF. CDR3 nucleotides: TGTGCCAGCAGTACAGGGGCCCCGCGTAGCAATCAGCCCCAGCATTTT.

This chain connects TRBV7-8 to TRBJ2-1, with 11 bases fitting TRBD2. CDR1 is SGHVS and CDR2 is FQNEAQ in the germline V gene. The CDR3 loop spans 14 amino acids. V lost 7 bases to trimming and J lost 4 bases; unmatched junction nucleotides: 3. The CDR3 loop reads CASKRLAGYNEQFF. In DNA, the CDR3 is TGTGCCAGCAAGAGACTAGCGGGGTACAATGAGCAGTTCTTC.

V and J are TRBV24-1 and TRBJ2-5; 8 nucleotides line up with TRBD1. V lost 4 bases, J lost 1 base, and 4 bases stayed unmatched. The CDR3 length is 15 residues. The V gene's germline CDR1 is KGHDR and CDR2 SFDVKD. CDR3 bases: TGTGCCACCAGTGAAATAGGACAGGGCCAAGAGACCCAGTACTTC. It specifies CATSEIGQGQETQYF.

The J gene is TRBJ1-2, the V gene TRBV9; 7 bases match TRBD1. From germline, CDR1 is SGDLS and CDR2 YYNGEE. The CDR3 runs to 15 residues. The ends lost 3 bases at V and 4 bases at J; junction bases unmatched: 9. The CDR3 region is CASSANSGTAYGYTF. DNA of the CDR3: TGTGCCAGCAGCGCTAACTCCGGGACAGCCTATGGCTACACCTTC.

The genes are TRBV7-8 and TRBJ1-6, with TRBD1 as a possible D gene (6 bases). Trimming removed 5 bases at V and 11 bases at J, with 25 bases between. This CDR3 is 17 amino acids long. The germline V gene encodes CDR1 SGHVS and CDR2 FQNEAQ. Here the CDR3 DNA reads TGTGCCAGCAGCACCTCCCCGGGACAATCTTATTCAGCACCCCTCCACTTT. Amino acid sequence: CASSTSPGQSYSAPLHF.

This chain's CDR3 is CASSRFGGDTGELFF. In DNA form, the CDR3 reads TGTGCCAGCAGCCGATTCGGGGGGGACACCGGGGAGCTGTTTTTT. This chain joins TRBV7-9 and TRBJ2-2; 8 nucleotides align to TRBD2. This CDR3 has 15 amino acids. V was pared by 5 bases and J by 3 bases, with 5 bases of the junction left unmatched. The germline CDR1 and CDR2 sequences are SEHNR and FQNEAQ (reference sequence).

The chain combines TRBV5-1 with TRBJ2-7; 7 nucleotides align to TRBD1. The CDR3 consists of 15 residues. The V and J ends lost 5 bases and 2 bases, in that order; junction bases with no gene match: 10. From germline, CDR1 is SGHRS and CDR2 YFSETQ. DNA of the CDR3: TGCGCCAGCAGTTTAGGGACAGCCAAGACCTACGAGCAGTACTTC. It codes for CASSLGTAKTYEQYF.

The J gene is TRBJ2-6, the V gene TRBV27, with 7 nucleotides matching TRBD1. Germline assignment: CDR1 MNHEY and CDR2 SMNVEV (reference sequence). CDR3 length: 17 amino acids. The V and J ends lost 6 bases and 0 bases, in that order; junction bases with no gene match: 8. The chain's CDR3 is CASSPGQWTSGANVLTF. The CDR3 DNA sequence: TGTGCCAGCAGCCCGGGACAGTGGACCTCTGGGGCCAACGTCCTGACTTTC.

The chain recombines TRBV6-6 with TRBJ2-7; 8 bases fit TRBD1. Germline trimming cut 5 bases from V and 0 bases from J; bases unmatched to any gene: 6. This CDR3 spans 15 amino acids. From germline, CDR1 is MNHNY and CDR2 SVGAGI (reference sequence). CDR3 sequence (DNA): TGTGCCAGCAGTCCCAGACAGGGGTCCTCCTACGAGCAGTACTTC. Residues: CASSPRQGSSYEQYF.

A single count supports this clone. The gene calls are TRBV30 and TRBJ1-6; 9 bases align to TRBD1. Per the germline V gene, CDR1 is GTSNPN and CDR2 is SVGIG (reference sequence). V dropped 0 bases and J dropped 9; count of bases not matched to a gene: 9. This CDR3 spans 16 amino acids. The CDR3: CAWSVGMDRGISPLHF. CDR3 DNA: TGTGCCTGGAGTGTAGGAATGGACAGGGGAATTTCACCCCTCCACTTT.

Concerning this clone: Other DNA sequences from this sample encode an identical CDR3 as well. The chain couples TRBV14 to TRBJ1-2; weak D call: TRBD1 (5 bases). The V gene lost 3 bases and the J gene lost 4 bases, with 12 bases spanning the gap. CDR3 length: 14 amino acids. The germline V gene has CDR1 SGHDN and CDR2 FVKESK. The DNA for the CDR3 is TGTGCCAGCAGCCAGGGGACGGGAGCCTATGGCTACACCTTC. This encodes CASSQGTGAYGYTF.

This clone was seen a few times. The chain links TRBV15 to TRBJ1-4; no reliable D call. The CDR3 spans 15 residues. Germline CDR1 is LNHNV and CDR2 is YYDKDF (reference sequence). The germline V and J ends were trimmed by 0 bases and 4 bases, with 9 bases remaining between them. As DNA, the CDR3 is TGTGCCACCAGCAGAGATGGGCAGCTTAATGAAAAACTGTTTTTT. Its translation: CATSRDGQLNEKLFF. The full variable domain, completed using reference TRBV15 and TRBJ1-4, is DAMVIQNPRYQVTQFGKPVTLSCSQTLNHNVMYWYQQKSSQAPKLLFHYYDKDFNNEADTPDNFQSRRPNTSFCFLDIRSPGLGDTAMYLCATSRDGQLNEKLFFGSGTQLSVL.

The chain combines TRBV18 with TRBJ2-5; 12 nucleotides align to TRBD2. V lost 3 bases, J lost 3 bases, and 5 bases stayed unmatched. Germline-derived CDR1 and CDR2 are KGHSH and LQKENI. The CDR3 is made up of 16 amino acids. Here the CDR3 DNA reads TGTGCCAGCTCACCTCTAGCGGGAGGGTCAAAAGAGACCCAGTACTTC. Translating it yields CASSPLAGGSKETQYF.

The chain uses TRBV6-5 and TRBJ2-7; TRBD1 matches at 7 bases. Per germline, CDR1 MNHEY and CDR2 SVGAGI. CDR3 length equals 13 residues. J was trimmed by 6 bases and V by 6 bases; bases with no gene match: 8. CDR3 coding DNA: TGTGCCAGCAGCCAACCGACAGGGACCGAGCAGTACTTC. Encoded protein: CASSQPTGTEQYF.